This TCR beta chain was identified during a study of identical twins. Study-level results: Diverse VJ usage suggested most zero-insertion clonotypes were not invariant T cells. Within cord blood, abundant beta clonotypes carried fewer insertions, but memory repertoires showed no such trend.

This CDR3 comprises 15 residues. The V end was cut by 1 base, the J end by 0 bases, with 9 bases between. The V gene's germline CDR1 is LGHNA and CDR2 YSLEER. To note about this clonotype: As yet, its antigen is unknown.

Unique molecular identifiers were present on the cDNA, and a universal primer site came from template switching. TCRdb analysed the 5' RACE reads with MiXCR anew, one entry per CDR3 protein. The table has 500,000 to 550,000 distinct CDR3 sequences, 20% to 25% seen once; the top ten hold about 0.91%. The sample was also reused in another study, on T cells expressing NK-cell markers. According to that study: Five to seven of the donors carried dominant NKG2C+ clonotypes that took up roughly 1.0-7.5% of their CD8+ T cells.

The sequencing sample was made of CD4+ T cells sorted from blood. This chain links TRBV4-3 with TRBJ1-2; D remains unclear. The receptor was derived from a woman under 30 in good health. CDR3: CASSQVGAANYGYTF. CDR3 sequence (DNA): TGCGCCAGCAGCCAAGTAGGCGCGGCTAACTATGGCTACACCTTC.